This T cell receptor beta chain appears in the sequencing data of a study of blood T cell repertoires in COVID-19. At the level of the study: The United States, Italy and Spain were the sources of the acute and convalescent COVID-19 samples.

This clone was detected once. The study recruited people aged 18 to 89 years across more than 20 US areas. The study assigned cohorts using participant-reported clinical history. J was trimmed by 4 bases and V by 3 bases; bases with no gene match: 4. CDR3 length: 14 residues. Germline V gives CDR1 SQVTM, CDR2 ANQGSEA. Data came from immunoSEQ multiplex PCR; TCRdb stores just in-frame clones and leaves some out. The table shows approximately 400,000 clones, with around nine tenths occurring only once. The rearrangement uses TRBV29-1 and TRBJ2-1; 9 bases line up with TRBD1. The sequenced sample consisted of PBMCs or T cells enriched from blood (not recorded which). This clonotype was obtained from a woman aged 18-29 years who had recovered from COVID-19. CDR3 amino acids: CSVEPGTGYNEQFF. DNA of the CDR3: TGCAGCGTTGAGCCCGGGACAGGGTACAATGAGCAGTTCTTC.